Shown below are 26 T cell receptor beta chains from a single sample sequenced in a study of T cell repertoires in cytomegalovirus infection. MiXCR, run by TCRdb on the reads, gives a single entry per CDR3 protein. This table holds about 180,000 distinct CDR3 sequences, 13% to 15% found once. The sequenced material came from PBMCs. Receptors originate from a human donor in good health (CMV status not recorded). Some clones in this sample may be carry-over from other donors' samples.

This clonotype was detected many times. V usage is TRBV12-3 or TRBV12-4 and J usage is TRBJ1-5, with 10 nucleotides matching TRBD1. This CDR3 comprises 15 residues. Trimming removed 6 bases from V and 6 bases from J; junction bases left unmatched: 8. This CDR3 reads CASSLGQGVGQPQHF. The CDR3 bases are TGTGCCAGCAGCCTTGGACAGGGGGTAGGTCAGCCCCAGCATTTT.

This clonotype was counted between two and nine times. The V call is TRBV5-1, the J call TRBJ2-5; TRBD2 is a possible D gene (6 bases). V lost 3 bases, J lost 2 bases, and 11 bases lay in between. Germline V gene lookup returns CDR1 SGHRS and CDR2 YFSETQ. The CDR3 extends over 14 amino acids. The CDR3 reads CASSWAGIQETQYF. CDR3 nucleotides: TGCGCCAGCAGCTGGGCGGGGATACAAGAGACCCAGTACTTC.

This clonotype was detected a few times. V gene TRBV20-1 combines with J gene TRBJ1-6, with a tentative D call TRBD1 (5 bases). Germline values: CDR1 DFQATT, CDR2 SNEGSKA (reference sequence). The CDR3 sequence is 14 residues long. Trimming removed 3 bases from V and 5 bases from J, with 11 bases in between. The CDR3 region has the DNA TGCAGTGCTAGTTCCGGGGCGGATAATTCACCCCTCCACTTT. It specifies CSASSGADNSPLHF.

The chain couples TRBV15 to TRBJ2-7; the D is unclear. Germline values: CDR1 LNHNV, CDR2 YYDKDF (reference sequence). This CDR3 has 12 residues. Deletions cut 1 base from V and 7 bases from J, with 8 bases between. CDR3 in DNA: TGTGCCACCAGCAGAGGACTCCGGGAGCAGTACTTC. Translation gives CATSRGLREQYF. Combining the CDR3 with reference TRBV15 and TRBJ2-7 gives the whole variable domain DAMVIQNPRYQVTQFGKPVTLSCSQTLNHNVMYWYQQKSSQAPKLLFHYYDKDFNNEADTPDNFQSRRPNTSFCFLDIRSPGLGDTAMYLCATSRGLREQYFGPGTRLTVT.

The chain has TRBV14 and TRBJ2-1, with TRBD2 matching over 7 bases. V was pared by 4 bases and J by 2 bases, with 2 bases of the junction left unmatched. The germline V gene encodes CDR1 SGHDN and CDR2 FVKESK. The CDR3 runs to 14 residues. CDR3 loop: CASSPSGTYNEQFF. DNA of the CDR3: TGTGCCAGCAGCCCGAGCGGGACCTACAATGAGCAGTTCTTC. The whole variable domain, remainder taken from reference TRBV14 and TRBJ2-1, is EAGVTQFPSHSVIEKGQTVTLRCDPISGHDNLYWYRRVMGKEIKFLLHFVKESKQDESGMPNNRFLAERTGGTYSTLKVQPAELEDSGVYFCASSPSGTYNEQFFGPGTRLTVL.

CDR3 loop: CASSERAAVYGYTF. CDR3 bases: TGTGCCAGCAGTGAACGAGCAGCAGTCTATGGCTACACCTTC. The chain uses TRBV25-1 and TRBJ1-2; D not certain. Trimming removed 2 bases at V and 4 bases at J, with 11 bases between. CDR1 MGHDK and CDR2 SYGVNS come from the germline V gene. This CDR3 spans 14 amino acids.

The chain employs TRBV20-1 and TRBJ1-4, with D unclear. Germline values: CDR1 DFQATT, CDR2 SNEGSKA (reference sequence). V lost 6 bases to trimming and J lost 3 bases, with 11 bases between them. The CDR3 totals 13 residues. The CDR3, as DNA: TGCAGTGCAGCGGGGAGGGCTAATGAAAAACTGTTTTTT. This encodes CSAAGRANEKLFF.

V usage is TRBV14 and J usage is TRBJ1-3; a weak D match, TRBD1 (5 bases). The V gene's germline CDR1 is SGHDN and CDR2 FVKESK. V was trimmed by 1 base and J by 7 bases, leaving 17 bases between them. This CDR3 spans 16 amino acids. CDR3 DNA sequence: TGTGCCAGCAGCCAAGTAATCGCGGGACCGTGGAACACCATATATTTT. Amino acid sequence: CASSQVIAGPWNTIYF.

This clonotype occurred many times. This sequence joins TRBV7-8 and TRBJ2-5, with D possibly being TRBD2 (7 bases). Germline V CDR1 and CDR2: SGHVS, FQNEAQ. V was pared by 0 bases and J by 3 bases, with 17 bases between. CDR3 size: 17 residues. CDR3 DNA: TGTGCCAGCAGCTTAGCACTGGGGGGGGCCCCCGAAGAGACCCAGTACTTC. Translation: CASSLALGGAPEETQYF.

The V gene is TRBV29-1, the J gene TRBJ2-2; no clear D. The V gene's germline CDR1 is SQVTM and CDR2 ANQGSEA. V lost 6 bases and J 6 bases, leaving 8 bases between the germline ends. CDR3 length: 11 amino acids. The CDR3 protein is CSVESPGELFF. CDR3 DNA sequence: TGCAGCGTCGAGAGTCCCGGGGAGCTGTTTTTT.

This clonotype was detected only a few times. This sequence joins TRBV6-2 or TRBV6-3 and TRBJ2-4, with D unresolved. The CDR3 totals 16 residues. CDR1 and CDR2 from the germline V gene are MNHEY and SVGEGT. Trimming pared 1 base from V and 1 base from J, leaving 11 bases between. Here the CDR3 DNA reads TGTGCCAGCAGTTACTACTTCTCCTCGGCCAAAAACATTCAGTACTTC. It encodes CASSYYFSSAKNIQYF.

This clonotype was observed a few times. This chain uses TRBV20-1 with TRBJ1-5, with TRBD1 matching 7 bases. The length of the CDR3 is 13 residues. The V gene's germline CDR1 is DFQATT and CDR2 SNEGSKA (reference sequence). The V segment lost 4 bases and the J segment 5 bases; nucleotides outside the gene matches: 5. Written as DNA, the CDR3 is TGCAGTGCTACCTACAGGGGTGATCAGCCCCAGCATTTT. It yields the protein CSATYRGDQPQHF.

The chain employs TRBV28 and TRBJ1-5; D is ambiguous. V dropped 6 bases and J dropped 11 bases, with 14 bases sitting between them. This CDR3 spans 12 amino acids. Germline CDR1 is MDHEN and CDR2 is SYDVKM. The CDR3 loop is CASSPHATAQHF. DNA for the CDR3: TGTGCCAGCAGCCCCCACGCCACGGCCCAGCATTTT.

The rearrangement uses TRBV7-2 and TRBJ2-5; D is unresolved. Germline CDR1 SGHTA, CDR2 FQGNSA. The germline V and J ends were trimmed by 3 bases and 7 bases, with 9 bases remaining between them. This CDR3 has 12 residues. CDR3 sequence: CASSLGIGTQYF. As DNA, the CDR3 is TGTGCCAGCAGCTTGGGAATAGGGACCCAGTACTTC.

In this sample, this clonotype turned up a few times. The rearrangement links TRBV7-9 to TRBJ2-5; D ambiguous. Germline loops: CDR1 SEHNR, CDR2 FQNEAQ (reference sequence). The CDR3 covers 13 residues. Trimming shortened V by 2 bases and J by 0 bases, and 4 bases separated the two germline ends. The CDR3 is CASSLTDQETQYF. The CDR3 region has the DNA TGTGCCAGCAGCTTAACAGACCAAGAGACCCAGTACTTC.

This clonotype was counted ten times or more. V and J are TRBV7-2 and TRBJ2-7, with 9 positions matching TRBD2. This CDR3 contains 16 residues. Trimming took 5 bases from V and 7 from J; bases not matched to a gene: 15. Germline assignment: CDR1 SGHTA and CDR2 FQGNSA. The CDR3 reads CASSPQIAGGPGEQYF. Written as DNA, the CDR3 is TGTGCCAGCAGCCCACAAATCGCGGGAGGGCCGGGGGAGCAGTACTTC.

This clonotype was observed many times. DNA of the CDR3: TGCAGCGTTGTGGAGGGGGCGCGTGGAAACACCATATATTTT. This sequence encodes CSVVEGARGNTIYF. This rearrangement joins TRBV29-1 to TRBJ1-3; TRBD1 aligns across 7 bases. The junction had 6 bases not matched to a gene; V was cut back by 4 bases and J by 3 bases. Germline CDR1 is SQVTM and CDR2 is ANQGSEA. The CDR3 extends over 14 amino acids.

CDR3 protein: CASSLAPPANYGYTF. DNA of the CDR3: TGTGCCAGCTCACTTGCACCGCCCGCTAACTATGGCTACACCTTC. V usage is TRBV18 and J usage is TRBJ1-2, with no clear D. Deletions cut 4 bases from V and 0 bases from J, with 12 bases between. This CDR3 spans 15 amino acids. Germline assignment: CDR1 KGHSH and CDR2 LQKENI.

The chain recombines TRBV29-1 with TRBJ1-1; D is undetermined. The CDR3 sequence is 13 residues long. Trimming took off 6 bases at V and 0 bases at J, with 11 bases between the two ends. Germline lookup yields CDR1 SQVTM and CDR2 ANQGSEA. CDR3 DNA: TGCAGCGTCAGAGGTGGAATGAACACTGAAGCTTTCTTT. Its protein product is CSVRGGMNTEAFF.

The table lists this clonotype with many counts. The V and J genes are TRBV7-9 and TRBJ1-3; 9 nucleotides align to TRBD1. There are 20 residues in the CDR3. Germline CDR1 reads SEHNR; CDR2 reads FQNEAQ (reference sequence). The V segment lost 5 bases and the J segment 0 bases; nucleotides outside the gene matches: 17. CDR3 DNA sequence: TGTGCCAGCAGCAGTCCCGGCGACAGGGGGTTAACGAGCTCTGGAAACACCATATATTTT. As protein: CASSSPGDRGLTSSGNTIYF.

Ten or more counts support this clonotype. The rearrangement uses TRBV12-3 or TRBV12-4 and TRBJ1-5; perhaps TRBD1 as D (6 bases). V lost 5 bases and J 5 bases, leaving 22 bases between the germline ends. This CDR3 contains 17 residues. The DNA of the CDR3 is TGTGCCAGCAGTCCCTACCGCCGGGACATAGGATATCAGCCCCAGCATTTT. Its protein is CASSPYRRDIGYQPQHF.

The chain is built from TRBV25-1 and TRBJ2-3; D call uncertain. The ends were cut back, 5 bases at V and 2 bases at J, with 8 bases in the middle. This CDR3 is built from 13 residues. Germline CDR1 MGHDK, CDR2 SYGVNS. CDR3 sequence reads: CASSNSITDTQYF. CDR3 sequence (DNA): TGTGCCAGCAGTAACAGTATCACAGATACGCAGTATTTT.

This clonotype has at least ten counts. The chain links TRBV7-2 to TRBJ1-5; no reliable D call. This CDR3 contains 13 residues. Germline V gives CDR1 SGHTA, CDR2 FQGNSA. V shed 3 bases and J shed 6 bases, with 9 bases lying between them. CDR3 in amino acids: CASSLGGVQPQHF. Here the CDR3 DNA reads TGTGCCAGCAGCTTGGGCGGGGTTCAGCCCCAGCATTTT.

Many counts were recorded for this clonotype. The chain uses TRBV7-6 and TRBJ1-2; D call uncertain. V gave up 4 bases and J gave up 4 bases, with 16 bases separating them. The CDR3 contains 15 residues. Per germline, CDR1 SGHVS and CDR2 FNYEAQ. The CDR3 sequence is CASSSYREPAYGYTF. The DNA of the CDR3 is TGTGCCAGCAGCTCGTACCGGGAGCCGGCCTATGGCTACACCTTC.

This clonotype has at least ten counts. V usage is TRBV7-2 and J usage is TRBJ1-5, with TRBD1 matching over 11 bases. The germline gives CDR1 SGHTA, CDR2 FQGNSA. V gave up 5 bases and J gave up 3 bases; unmatched junction bases: 6. This CDR3 contains 16 residues. The CDR3 reads CASSPGQGAANQPQHF. CDR3 in DNA: TGTGCCAGCAGCCCCGGACAGGGGGCTGCCAATCAGCCCCAGCATTTT.

The chain has TRBV2 and TRBJ1-1, with D possibly TRBD1 on 5 matching bases. The CDR3 length is 11 residues. Trimming took off 7 bases at V and 8 bases at J, with 11 bases between the two ends. CDR1 SNHLY and CDR2 FYNNEI come from the germline V gene. CDR3 residues: CASKFRQEAFF. In DNA form, the CDR3 reads TGTGCCAGCAAGTTCAGACAGGAAGCTTTCTTT.